This T cell receptor (beta chain) derives from a study of blood T cell repertoires in COVID-19. About the research overall: From the United States, Italy and Spain came samples of acute and convalescent COVID-19. PBMCs, B-cell-depleted T cells, or T cells were the source of the cDNA or gDNA that made up the material.

Original handling: Amplification with reference gene primers provided the estimates of nucleated cell counts. The table came from immunoSEQ multiplex PCR; TCRdb's copy has only in-frame clones and leaves some out. That table gives V, J and clone size, and the DNA gave D and trimming. Of about 69,000 clones in the sample, 90% were seen once. What was sequenced was peripheral blood. The sequence was collected from a man aged 45-65 years with acute or convalescent COVID-19.

CDR3 sequence: CASSYFIFQYF. CDR3 coding DNA: TGTGCCAGCAGTTACTTTATTTTTCAGTACTTC. The V call is TRBV6-5, the J call TRBJ2-4; no clear D gene. The CDR3 spans 11 residues. Germline V gene lookup returns CDR1 MNHEY and CDR2 SVGAGI. V was pared by 1 base and J by 11 bases, with 6 bases between.